The TCR beta chain described here comes from a study of Ad26.COV2.S vaccination and SARS-CoV-2 variants. The method was immunoSEQ multiplex PCR; TCRdb's version includes in-frame clones alone and lacks a portion of them. The table includes 320,000 or so clones, roughly nine tenths detected once. The treatment denotes: roughly 19 received Ad26.COV2.S at low or high dose, single or two shots; 5 received placebo; per-sample allocation not given. After the first vaccine or placebo injection, samples were drawn on day 63. The CDR3 has 13 residues. V was pared by 4 bases and J by 6 bases, with 13 bases between. CDR1 SGHRS and CDR2 YFSETQ come from the germline V gene.

Sequenced here: peripheral blood, sampled in a trial of Ad26.COV2.S vaccine versus placebo. V gene TRBV5-1 combines with J gene TRBJ1-2; D may be TRBD1 (5 bases). The sequence was collected from a person aged 18-65 years who received the Ad26.COV2.S COVID-19 vaccine or a placebo. The CDR3 is CASSPRERDGYTF. For the CDR3, the DNA is TGCGCCAGCAGCCCCAGGGAAAGGGATGGCTACACCTTC.